The sequence of this TCR beta chain was determined in a study of CXCR3-negative and CXCR3-positive naive CD8 T cells. The method, 5' RACE with UMI labels, was used to prepare the TRB cDNA libraries. TCRdb reprocessed the 5' RACE reads and keeps a single row for each CDR3 protein, giving no DNA. The sample totals approximately 100,000 distinct CDR3 sequences. The CDR3 runs to 11 residues. Per the germline V gene, CDR1 is SGHRS and CDR2 is YFSETQ. Sequenced sample: naive CXCR3- CD8+ T cells from blood. Noted subset: CD45RO-CCR7+CD27+CD95- naive CD8+ T cells lacking CXCR3 (TNR3-). The chain uses TRBV5-1 and TRBJ2-4. This clonotype was obtained from a human donor in good health. Some clones in this sample may be carry-over from other donors' samples. The CDR3 protein is CASSDTSIQYF.